This TCR beta chain was retrieved from a study of cytomegalovirus exposure and HLA in healthy donors. A multiplex PCR was run with 60 Vbeta primers and 13 Jbeta primers. Generated by immunoSEQ multiplex PCR, the TCRdb table keeps only in-frame clones and is missing some. This table has around 200,000 clones, more than 75% appearing once. Germline CDR1 and CDR2: MDHEN and SYDVKM. The CDR3 is 12 residues long. The V end was cut by 6 bases, the J end by 0 bases, with 5 bases between. The J gene is TRBJ1-1, the V gene TRBV28, with unresolved D. Material: PBMCs. The source of this sequence is a woman aged 18-29 years in good health and CMV-seronegative. For the CDR3, the DNA is TGTGCCAGCAGCCCAGTGAACACTGAAGCTTTCTTT. Its translation is CASSPVNTEAFF.